This entry is about one T cell receptor (beta chain). As yet, its antigen is unknown. The germline gives CDR1 SGHAT, CDR2 FQNNGV. This CDR3 is built from 15 residues. The V segment lost 7 bases and the J segment 5 bases; nucleotides outside the gene matches: 13. The data were obtained in a study of graft-versus-host responses after intestinal transplantation. General study findings and limits: GvH clones turned up in recipient marrow; some had shown up first in ileum or blood.

Sequenced by immunoSEQ multiplex PCR; TCRdb stores in-frame clones only, minus some. The repertoire consists of fewer than 85,000 clones, with 75% to 90% occurring once and the leading ten covering 0.39%. This clonotype was obtained from a human donor who was the organ donor for an intestinal transplant. The rearrangement links TRBV11-2 to TRBJ2-7; 8 nucleotides align to TRBD1. Sequenced material: unstimulated CD4+ T cells sorted from spleen or lymph node cells, taken before transplant. The CDR3 DNA sequence: TGTGCCAGCAACCGGGGAACAGGGGGTCAGAACGAGCAGTACGTC. It specifies CASNRGTGGQNEQYV.